Listed below are T cell receptor beta chains from one sample, sequenced in a study of cytomegalovirus exposure and HLA in healthy donors. Profiled with immunoSEQ multiplex PCR; TCRdb holds only in-frame clones, not every one. Of nearly 200,000 clones listed, approximately 80% are singletons. What was sequenced was PBMCs. These receptors all stem from a woman in her 30s in good health and CMV-seropositive. Both conserved end residues are part of each CDR3. The D gene is left open where the match is weak. The size entry is marked missing in some rows and otherwise reads once, few, many or a size class.

>-|TRBV5-4|-|TRBJ2-5
TGTGCCAGCAGCTTGGTGGCAGGGAAAGAGACCCAGTACTTC
CASSLVAGKETQYF
>-|TRBV21-1|-|TRBJ1-1
TGTGCCAGTGATCGATCCCCCCCGGACACTGAAGCTTTCTTT
CASDRSPPDTEAFF
>TRBD1|TRBV5-1|-|TRBJ2-5
TGCGCCAGCAGCTTTATCGGGACAGATCGTGAAGAGACCCAGTACTTC
CASSFIGTDREETQYF
>TRBD2|TRBV4-1|-|TRBJ2-7
TGCGCCAGCAGCCGGGAACTAGCGGGGCTCCCTTCCTACGAGCAGTACTTC
CASSRELAGLPSYEQYF
>-|TRBV12-5|-|TRBJ1-5
TGTGCTAGTGGTTTGACAGGTAATCAGCCCCAGCATTTT
CASGLTGNQPQHF
>-|TRBV7-3|many|TRBJ2-7
TGTGCCAGCAGCTTCATAGCCGGAACCTACGAGCAGTACTTC
CASSFIAGTYEQYF
>-|TRBV2|few|TRBJ2-2
TGTGCCAGCAGTGGATACATAAACACCGGGGAGCTGTTTTTT
CASSGYINTGELFF
>TRBD2|TRBV11-2|-|TRBJ2-1
TGTGCCAGCAGCCTGACTAGCGGGAGAAATGAGCAGTTCTTC
CASSLTSGRNEQFF
>TRBD2|TRBV19|-|TRBJ2-7
TGTGCCAGTAGTACAGCCGGGACTAGGTCCTACGAGCAGTACTTC
CASSTAGTRSYEQYF
>TRBD1|TRBV2|-|TRBJ2-3
TGTGCCAGCACTGGGACAGGGGAATATACGCAGTATTTT
CASTGTGEYTQYF
>-|TRBV30|-|TRBJ1-4
TGTGCCTGGAGTTTGGGGACCCAGTCGGGACTTGGTGGGGAAAAACTGTTTTTT
CAWSLGTQSGLGGEKLFF
>-|TRBV30|-|TRBJ2-2
TGTGCCTGGAGTGTAGGGGGCGGGGAGCTGTTTTTT
CAWSVGGGELFF
>TRBD1|TRBV6-5|-|TRBJ2-7
TGTGCCAGCACCCGATCCGGGACAGGGTCCTACGAGCAGTACTTC
CASTRSGTGSYEQYF
>-|TRBV18|-|TRBJ1-4
TGTGCCAGCTCACCCGAGACGAACAGAAATGAAAAACTGTTTTTT
CASSPETNRNEKLFF
>-|TRBV6-1|-|TRBJ2-6
TGTGCCAGCAGTGGGGAGAGCTCTGGGGCCAACGTCCTGACTTTC
CASSGESSGANVLTF
>TRBD1|TRBV5-1|-|TRBJ1-1
TGCGCCAGCAGCTTGGCGGCAGGGGGCGCGGGCACTGAAGCTTTCTTT
CASSLAAGGAGTEAFF
>TRBD1|TRBV7-2|-|TRBJ1-5
TGTGCCAGCAGCTCCCTACCGGGACAGGGGTTCAATCAGCCCCAGCATTTT
CASSSLPGQGFNQPQHF